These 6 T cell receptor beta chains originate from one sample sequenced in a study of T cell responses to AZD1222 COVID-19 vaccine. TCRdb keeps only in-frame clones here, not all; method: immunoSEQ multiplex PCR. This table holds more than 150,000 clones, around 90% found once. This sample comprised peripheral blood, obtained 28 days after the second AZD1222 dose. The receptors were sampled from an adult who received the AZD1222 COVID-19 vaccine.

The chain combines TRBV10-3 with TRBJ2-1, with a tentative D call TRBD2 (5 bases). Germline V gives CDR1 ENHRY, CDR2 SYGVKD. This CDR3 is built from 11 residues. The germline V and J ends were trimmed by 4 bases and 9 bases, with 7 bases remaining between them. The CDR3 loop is CAISGEGEQFF. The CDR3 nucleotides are TGTGCCATCAGTGGAGAGGGTGAGCAGTTCTTC.

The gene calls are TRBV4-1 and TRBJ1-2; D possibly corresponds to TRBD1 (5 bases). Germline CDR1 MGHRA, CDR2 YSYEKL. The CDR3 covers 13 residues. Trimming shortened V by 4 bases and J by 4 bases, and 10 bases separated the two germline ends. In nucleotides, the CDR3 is TGCGCCAGCAGCCCCGGGACTTTCTATGGCTACACCTTC. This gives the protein CASSPGTFYGYTF.

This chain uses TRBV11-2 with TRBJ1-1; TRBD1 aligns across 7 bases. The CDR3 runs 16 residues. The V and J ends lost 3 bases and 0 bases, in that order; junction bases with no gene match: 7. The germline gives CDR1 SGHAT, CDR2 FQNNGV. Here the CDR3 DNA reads TGTGCCAGCAGCTTGCCGGGACAGAGGATGAACACTGAAGCTTTCTTT. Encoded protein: CASSLPGQRMNTEAFF. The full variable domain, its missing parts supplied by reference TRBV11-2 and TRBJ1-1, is EAGVAQSPRYKIIEKRQSVAFWCNPISGHATLYWYQQILGQGPKLLIQFQNNGVVDDSQLPKDRFSAERLKGVDSTLKIQPAKLEDSAVYLCASSLPGQRMNTEAFFGQGTRLTVV.

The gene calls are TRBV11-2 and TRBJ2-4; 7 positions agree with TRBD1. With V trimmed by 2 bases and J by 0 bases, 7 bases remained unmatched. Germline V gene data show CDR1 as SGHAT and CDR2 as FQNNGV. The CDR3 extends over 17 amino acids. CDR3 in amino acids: CASSLNAGQVAKNIQYF. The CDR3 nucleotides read TGTGCCAGCAGCTTAAACGCCGGACAGGTAGCCAAAAACATTCAGTACTTC.

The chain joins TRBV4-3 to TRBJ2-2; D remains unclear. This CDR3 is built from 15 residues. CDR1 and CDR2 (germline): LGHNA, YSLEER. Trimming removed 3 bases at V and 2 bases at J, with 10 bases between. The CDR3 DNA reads TGCGCCAGCAGCCAGTCCGACCCCAACACCGGGGAGCTGTTTTTT. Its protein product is CASSQSDPNTGELFF.

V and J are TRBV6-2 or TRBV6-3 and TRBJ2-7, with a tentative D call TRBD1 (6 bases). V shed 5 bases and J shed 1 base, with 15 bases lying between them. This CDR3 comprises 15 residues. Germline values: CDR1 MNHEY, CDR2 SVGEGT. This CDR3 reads CASSPGQLRSYEQYF. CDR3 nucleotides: TGTGCCAGCAGTCCCGGACAGCTACGTTCCTACGAGCAGTACTTC.